The next 14 T cell receptor beta chains were all read from a single sample in a study of cytomegalovirus exposure and HLA in healthy donors. PCR used 60 Vbeta primers and 13 Jbeta primers. The assay was immunoSEQ multiplex PCR, and TCRdb's table has in-frame clones only and misses some. The table for this sample gives over 30,000 clones. Sequences were obtained from PBMCs. The receptor source for this set is a man between 40 and 49 years old in good health and CMV-seronegative.

This chain joins TRBV7-6 and TRBJ2-2; TRBD2 matches at 7 bases. Germline CDR1 SGHVS, CDR2 FNYEAQ. CDR3 length: 16 residues. J gave up 3 bases and V 5 bases, and 9 bases lay outside the gene matches. CDR3 DNA sequence: TGTGCCAGCAGCCGCGGGCCTCGGGGGGACACCGGGGAGCTGTTTTTT. This gives the protein CASSRGPRGDTGELFF.

This chain links TRBV9 with TRBJ2-2; TRBD2 is a possible D gene (6 bases). The V end lost 0 bases, the J end lost 2 bases, and 17 bases lay between the germline ends. The CDR3 consists of 18 residues. Germline-derived CDR1 and CDR2 are SGDLS and YYNGEE. The CDR3 coding sequence is TGTGCCAGCAGCGTAGGGGCTAGCGCTCTCCATAACACCGGGGAGCTGTTTTTT. This translates into CASSVGASALHNTGELFF.

The rearrangement joins TRBV30 to TRBJ1-2; D not resolved. V gave up 1 base and J gave up 10 bases, with 13 bases separating them. CDR1 and CDR2 (germline): GTSNPN, SVGIG (reference sequence). The CDR3 totals 12 residues. The CDR3 reads CAWSAPMIFYTF. CDR3 nucleotides: TGTGCCTGGAGTGCTCCTATGATATTCTACACCTTC.

The V call is TRBV29-1, the J call TRBJ2-2; tentatively, D is TRBD2 (5 bases). This CDR3 has 18 residues. V dropped 1 base and J dropped 1 base, with 19 bases sitting between them. Germline CDR1 reads SQVTM; CDR2 reads ANQGSEA. CDR3 region: CSVEVGGWASRNTGELFF. In nucleotides, the CDR3 is TGCAGCGTTGAAGTCGGCGGGTGGGCTAGCCGGAACACCGGGGAGCTGTTTTTT.

The V call is TRBV30, the J call TRBJ2-7, with 10 bases fitting TRBD2. V was clipped by 2 bases and J by 4 bases; unmatched bases: 8. The CDR3 sequence is 15 residues long. Per germline, CDR1 GTSNPN and CDR2 SVGIG (reference sequence). Here the CDR3 DNA reads TGTGCCTGGAGTCTGGCTAGCGGGAGAGGGTACGAGCAGTACTTC. Encoded protein: CAWSLASGRGYEQYF. Drawing the rest from reference TRBV30 and TRBJ2-7, the complete variable domain is SQTIHQWPATLVQPVGSPLSLECTVEGTSNPNLYWYRQAAGRGLQLLFYSVGIGQISSEVPQNLSASRPQDRQFILSSKKLLLSDSGFYLCAWSLASGRGYEQYFGPGTRLTVT.

The genes are TRBV7-3 and TRBJ1-2; TRBD1 agrees at 7 bases. The CDR3 length is 16 residues. J gave up 4 bases and V 0 bases, and 8 bases lay outside the gene matches. Per the germline V gene, CDR1 is SGHTA and CDR2 is FQGTGA. CDR3 sequence: CASSLTRGQRVYGYTF. The CDR3 DNA sequence: TGTGCCAGCAGCTTAACTCGGGGACAGCGGGTCTATGGCTACACCTTC. The full variable domain, in which reference TRBV7-3 and TRBJ1-2 provide the parts outside the CDR3, is GAGVSQTPSNKVTEKGKYVELRCDPISGHTALYWYRQSLGQGPEFLIYFQGTGAADDSGLPNDRFFAVRPEGSVSTLKIQRTERGDSAVYLCASSLTRGQRVYGYTFGSGTRLTVV.

The chain couples TRBV19 to TRBJ1-5; D gene uncertain. This CDR3 contains 15 residues. From germline, CDR1 is LNHDA and CDR2 SQIVND (reference sequence). With 2 bases removed from V and 6 bases from J, the gap between germline ends came to 14 bases. CDR3 DNA sequence: TGTGCCAGTAGTATACTCGGTCCGTCTGGTCAGCCCCAGCATTTT. This gives the protein CASSILGPSGQPQHF.

The gene calls are TRBV6-5 and TRBJ1-1, with D perhaps matching TRBD1 (5 bases). CDR3 length: 13 residues. Trimming left V 6 bases short and J 1 base short, with 9 bases between. Germline values: CDR1 MNHEY, CDR2 SVGAGI. CDR3 loop: CASSSGENTEAFF. CDR3 nucleotide sequence: TGTGCCAGCAGCTCGGGGGAGAACACTGAAGCTTTCTTT.

This chain connects TRBV11-2 to TRBJ2-7; TRBD1 might be the D (5 bases). Per germline, CDR1 SGHAT and CDR2 FQNNGV. The ends were cut back, 3 bases at V and 4 bases at J, with 10 bases in the middle. This CDR3 region has 13 residues. This CDR3 is CASSFRQLYEQYF. In DNA, the CDR3 is TGTGCCAGCAGCTTCAGACAGCTTTACGAGCAGTACTTC.

V is TRBV7-2 and J is TRBJ1-4; D possibly corresponds to TRBD1 (6 bases). This CDR3 region has 15 residues. The V gene's germline CDR1 is SGHTA and CDR2 FQGNSA. Trimming took off 4 bases at V and 5 bases at J, with 14 bases between the two ends. Here the CDR3 reads CASSSQTGPNEKLFF. The CDR3 region has the DNA TGTGCCAGCAGCTCTCAGACAGGACCGAATGAAAAACTGTTTTTT.

The chain uses TRBV6-5 and TRBJ2-7; 11 bases agree with TRBD1. V dropped 6 bases and J dropped 4; count of bases not matched to a gene: 5. Germline CDR1 MNHEY, CDR2 SVGAGI. The CDR3 has 14 amino acids. Written as DNA, the CDR3 is TGTGCCAGCAGGGCCGGGACAGGGGGATACGAGCAGTACTTC. Encoded protein: CASRAGTGGYEQYF.

V is TRBV5-1 and J is TRBJ2-5, with TRBD2 matching over 7 bases. The DNA matches TRBJ2-7 better at its end, which makes the J call doubtful. Germline V gene lookup returns CDR1 SGHRS and CDR2 YFSETQ. This CDR3 has 15 residues. CDR3 coding DNA: TGCGCCAGCAGCTTGGTTTCGGGACTACACTACGAGCAGTACTTC. It is translated as CASSLVSGLHYEQYF.

This rearrangement joins TRBV6-4 to TRBJ2-6, with D possibly TRBD2 on 5 matching bases. The CDR3 covers 15 residues. Germline-derived CDR1 and CDR2 are MRHNA and SNTAGT. With 5 bases removed from V and 2 bases from J, the gap between germline ends came to 10 bases. The chain's CDR3 is CASSPGNPGANVLTF. In DNA form, the CDR3 reads TGTGCCAGCAGTCCGGGGAACCCTGGGGCCAACGTCCTGACTTTC.

The chain's CDR3 is CASSQLMPGLANYEQYF. CDR3 sequence (DNA): TGCGCCAGCAGCCAACTAATGCCGGGACTAGCGAACTACGAGCAGTACTTC. The genes are TRBV4-1 and TRBJ2-7, with 10 bases fitting TRBD2. Per germline, CDR1 MGHRA and CDR2 YSYEKL. CDR3 length: 17 amino acids. V lost 2 bases to trimming and J lost 3 bases; unmatched junction nucleotides: 10.